This T cell receptor (beta chain) was sequenced in a study of CXCR3-negative and CXCR3-positive naive CD8 T cells. Study-wide findings and caveats: Comparison of naive cells showed more hydrophobic TRB CDR3s in CXCR3-positive than in CXCR3-negative naive cells.

Naive CD8+ T cells were CD45RO-CCR7+CD27+CD95-. Each TRB cDNA library was prepared by 5' RACE (with UMI labels). With the 5' RACE reads reprocessed, TCRdb shows one record per CDR3 protein and no DNA. There are about 120,000 distinct CDR3 sequences in the sample, with under 0.75% held by the top ten. About this clonotype: Its specificity is not known.

Germline V CDR1 and CDR2: SEHNR, FQNEAQ (reference sequence). This CDR3 has 13 amino acids. The sequence was obtained from a human donor in good health. Some clones in this sample may be carry-over from other donors' samples. Sequencing was carried out using naive CXCR3+ CD8+ T cells from blood. As for subset: CD45RO-CCR7+CD27+CD95- naive CD8+ T cells expressing CXCR3 (TNR3+). The gene calls are TRBV7-9 and TRBJ2-7. CDR3: CASSLTNAYEQYF.